Following are 9 T cell receptor beta chains from one sample sequenced in a study of blood T cell repertoires in COVID-19. The table came from immunoSEQ multiplex PCR; TCRdb's copy has only in-frame clones and leaves some out. This sample has fewer than 120,000 clones; over 60% occur once, and the top ten carry more than 3.5%. The sample was peripheral blood. The receptors stem from a woman at least 80 years old with acute or convalescent COVID-19.

V and J are TRBV7-2 and TRBJ2-1; TRBD2 matches 9 bases. The germline CDR1 and CDR2 sequences are SGHTA and FQGNSA. The CDR3 runs 19 residues. V shed 1 base and J 3 bases; nucleotides not matched to a gene: 13. The CDR3 DNA is TGTGCCAGCAGCTTAGTCCCTCTTCGGCTAGCGGGAAACTACAATGAGCAGTTCTTC. It translates to CASSLVPLRLAGNYNEQFF.

The CDR3 region has the DNA TGTGCCAGCAGCCCGAGTCCGGGATATGGCTACACCTTC. Its protein product is CASSPSPGYGYTF. This chain joins TRBV6-5 and TRBJ1-2; D is unresolved. The length of the CDR3 is 13 residues. CDR1 MNHEY and CDR2 SVGAGI come from the germline V gene. V lost 6 bases and J lost 5, with 13 bases in between.

The V call is TRBV21-1, the J call TRBJ2-7; the D call in the table, TRBD2, was not verified against the DNA. TRBV21-1 is given as a pseudogene. This CDR3 is 12 amino acids long. The CDR3: CAGRTCSYEQYF. CDR3 in DNA: TGTGCCGGGAGGACATGTTCCTACGAGCAGTACTTC.

A remark on this clone: Sequence at one end of the junction differs from germline and may be a read error. Other DNA variants within this sample encode the same CDR3. This chain links TRBV7-9 with TRBJ2-3, with 11 bases matching TRBD2. CDR1 and CDR2 (germline): SEHNR, FQNEAQ (reference sequence). CDR3 size: 14 residues. Here the CDR3 DNA reads TGTGCCAGCAGCCTAGCGGGGGGAACAGATACGCAGTATTTT. This translates into CASSLAGGTDTQYF.

This chain uses TRBV9 with TRBJ1-5, with D hard to call. This CDR3 region has 15 residues. V was shortened by 4 bases and J by 6 bases, with 17 bases between the two germline ends. CDR1 is SGDLS and CDR2 is YYNGEE in the germline V gene. In DNA, the CDR3 is TGTGCCAGCAGCCCCCGGTCGGGTGTCGGTCAGCCCCAGCATTTT. It is translated as CASSPRSGVGQPQHF.

The chain joins TRBV10-3 to TRBJ2-3, with TRBD1 matching over 7 bases. The CDR3 runs 15 residues. Germline CDR1 ENHRY, CDR2 SYGVKD. V lost 3 bases and J lost 1; bases outside the gene matches: 4. The DNA of the CDR3 is TGTGCCATCAGTGAAGGGGGCGCAGGCACAGATACGCAGTATTTT. As protein: CAISEGGAGTDTQYF.

The chain couples TRBV24-1 to TRBJ2-6, with D maybe TRBD2 (5 bases). The CDR3 contains 16 residues. CDR1 KGHDR and CDR2 SFDVKD come from the germline V gene. Trimming removed 5 bases from V and 1 base from J, with 11 bases in between. For the CDR3, the DNA is TGTGCCACCAGTGGGGGAGATTATTCTGGGGCCAACGTCCTGACTTTC. Protein: CATSGGDYSGANVLTF.

The chain recombines TRBV5-6 with TRBJ2-5, with 8 bases aligning to TRBD1. The CDR3 length is 16 residues. V lost 1 base to trimming and J lost 4 bases; unmatched junction nucleotides: 9. Germline V gene sequence: CDR1 SGHDT, CDR2 YYEEEE. The CDR3 DNA follows: TGTGCCAGCAGCTTGTGGGCGGACAGGGCGGTAGAGACCCAGTACTTC. It is translated as CASSLWADRAVETQYF.

This CDR3 is CASRGTENQPQHF. The CDR3 DNA reads as TGTGCCAGCAGAGGGACAGAAAATCAGCCCCAGCATTTT. The chain employs TRBV6-5 and TRBJ1-5; 7 positions agree with TRBD1. This CDR3 region has 13 residues. The germline gives CDR1 MNHEY, CDR2 SVGAGI. The V and J ends lost 6 bases and 4 bases, in that order; junction bases with no gene match: 3.